The text below deals with one TCR beta chain. The sample is drawn from a study of blood T cell repertoires in COVID-19. Across the whole study: Nucleic acid was either cDNA or gDNA, and it came from T cells, B-cell-depleted T cells, or PBMCs.

Germline assignment: CDR1 MNHEY and CDR2 SVGAGI. The CDR3 totals 13 residues. Trimming cost V 2 bases and J 6 bases, with 10 bases left between them. The assay was immunoSEQ multiplex PCR, and TCRdb's table has in-frame clones only and misses some. The sample gives some 490,000 clones, approximately 86% of which show up once; around 7.9% is in the top ten. The sequencing sample was made of PBMCs or T cells enriched from blood (not recorded which). This TCR was sampled from a woman aged 55 to 70 who had recovered from COVID-19. This chain connects TRBV6-5 to TRBJ1-2; D perhaps matches TRBD1 (6 bases). CDR3 loop: CASSYSGDNGYTF. The CDR3 DNA follows: TGTGCCAGCAGTTACAGTGGGGACAATGGCTACACCTTC.